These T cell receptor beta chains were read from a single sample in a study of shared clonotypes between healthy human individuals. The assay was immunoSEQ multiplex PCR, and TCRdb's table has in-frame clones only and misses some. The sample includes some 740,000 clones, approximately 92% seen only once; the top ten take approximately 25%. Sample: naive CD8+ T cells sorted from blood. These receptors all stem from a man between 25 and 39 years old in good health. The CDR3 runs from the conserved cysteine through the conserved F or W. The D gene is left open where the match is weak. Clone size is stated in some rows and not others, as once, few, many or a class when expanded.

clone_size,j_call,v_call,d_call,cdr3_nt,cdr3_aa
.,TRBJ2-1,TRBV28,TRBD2,TGTGCCAGCAACACTCCGGGGGGAGATTATGAGCAGTTCTTC,CASNTPGGDYEQFF
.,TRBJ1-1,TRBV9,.,TGTGCCAGCGGGGGTTCTAAAGGGGCTTTCTTT,CASGGSKGAFF
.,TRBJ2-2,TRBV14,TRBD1,TGTGCCAGCGCAAGCGGGACAGGGGGCATATTGTATACCGGGGAGCTGTTTTTT,CASASGTGGILYTGELFF
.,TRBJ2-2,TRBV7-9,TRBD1,TGTGCCAGCAGCTTAGTCGGACAGGGGTCCGGGGAGCTGTTTTTT,CASSLVGQGSGELFF
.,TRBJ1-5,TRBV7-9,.,TGTGCCAGCAGCTTCAGCGGTGGGGATCAGCCCCAGCATTTT,CASSFSGGDQPQHF
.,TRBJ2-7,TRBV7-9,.,TGTGCCAGCAGGTCGGGACCTACCAACGAGCAGTACTTC,CASRSGPTNEQYF
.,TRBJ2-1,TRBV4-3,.,TGCGCCAGCAGCCAGGTAGGGGGGCGCGAGCAGTTCTTC,CASSQVGGREQFF
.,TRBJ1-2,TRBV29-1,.,TGCAGCGTGAACGAAGGGGGAGTCTGGGGCTACACCTTC,CSVNEGGVWGYTF
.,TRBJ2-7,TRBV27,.,TGTGCCAGCAGTCCTCGACAGTCCTACGAGCAGTACTTC,CASSPRQSYEQYF
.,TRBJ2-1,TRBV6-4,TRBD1,TGTGCCAGCAGTGAATACAGGGGAAGCTCCTACAATGAGCAGTTCTTC,CASSEYRGSSYNEQFF
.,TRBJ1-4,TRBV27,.,TGTGCCACCCGGTCTATTGGTCTTAATGAAAAACTGTTTTTT,CATRSIGLNEKLFF
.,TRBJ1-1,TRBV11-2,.,TGTGCCAGCAGCTCTGACAGCAACACTGAAGCTTTCTTT,CASSSDSNTEAFF
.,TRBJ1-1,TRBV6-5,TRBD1,TGTGCCAGCAGTCCAAACAGGGGAATTGAAGCTTTCTTT,CASSPNRGIEAFF
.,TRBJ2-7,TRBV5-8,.,TGTGCCAGCAGCCCCAGGGATTCGGCCGAGCAGTACTTC,CASSPRDSAEQYF
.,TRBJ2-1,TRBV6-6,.,TGTGCCAGCGATTCGACCCAGGGACCTAGGAACAATGAGCAGTTCTTC,CASDSTQGPRNNEQFF
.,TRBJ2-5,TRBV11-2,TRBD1,TGTGCCAGCAGCTTAGGGGACAGGGGAAAGACCCAGTACTTC,CASSLGDRGKTQYF
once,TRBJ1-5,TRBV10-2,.,TGCGCCAGCAGTGAGGGGGGGCCAAGTAGCAATCAGCCCCAGCATTTT,CASSEGGPSSNQPQHF
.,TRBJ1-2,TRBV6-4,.,TGTGCCAGCAGTGACATGAGAGGGGTAGGCTATGGCTACACCTTC,CASSDMRGVGYGYTF
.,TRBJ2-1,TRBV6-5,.,TGTGCCAGCAGTTACGGCCCGGGGACATATAGCAATGAGCAGTTCTTC,CASSYGPGTYSNEQFF
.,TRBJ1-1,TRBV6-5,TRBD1,TGTGCCAGCAGTGACAGGGGACGGGGCACTGAAGCTTTCTTT,CASSDRGRGTEAFF
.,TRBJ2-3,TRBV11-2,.,TGTGCCAGCAAGAAGGACGATCCCAGGACCACAGATACGCAGTATTTT,CASKKDDPRTTDTQYF
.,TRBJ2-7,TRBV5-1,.,TGCGCCAGCAGCGCGGGGACAAGGGGCACCTACGAGCAGTACTTC,CASSAGTRGTYEQYF
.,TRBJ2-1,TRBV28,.,TGTGCCAGCAGGAAGACGATAGCCGCCGGCGATGAGCAGTTCTTC,CASRKTIAAGDEQFF
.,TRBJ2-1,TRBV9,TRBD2,TGTGCCAGCAGCGTAGGGCTAGCGGGAGGGAATGAGCAGTTCTTC,CASSVGLAGGNEQFF
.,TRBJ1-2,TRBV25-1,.,TGTGCCAGCAGCTTAAGGGAGTTTGGCAATGGCTACACCTTC,CASSLREFGNGYTF
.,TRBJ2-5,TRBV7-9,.,TGTGCCAGCAGCTTATCCGACCAAGAGACCCAGTACTTC,CASSLSDQETQYF
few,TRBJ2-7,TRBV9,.,TGTGCCAGCGGATCCGGGACGAGCTCCTACGAGCAGTACTTC,CASGSGTSSYEQYF
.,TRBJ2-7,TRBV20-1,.,TGCAGTGCCCCGGGGCACGAGCAGTACTTC,CSAPGHEQYF
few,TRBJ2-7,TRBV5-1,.,TGCGCCAGCAGCTTAGAAGGCTACGAGCAGTACTTC,CASSLEGYEQYF
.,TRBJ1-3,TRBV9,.,TGTGCCAGCAGCTCGTCCTTGGGGGCTGACACGGGAAACACCATATATTTT,CASSSSLGADTGNTIYF
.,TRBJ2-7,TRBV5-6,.,TGTGCCAGCAGCTGGGCCGATCCTCCGCCCTACGAGCAGTACTTC,CASSWADPPPYEQYF
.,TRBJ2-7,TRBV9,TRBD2,TGTGCCAGCAGCCTACTCGCGACTAGCGGGTTCTACGAGCAGTACTTC,CASSLLATSGFYEQYF
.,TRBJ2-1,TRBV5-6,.,TGTGCCAGCAGCTTGGAGGACAATCCTTCCTACAATGAGCAGTTCTTC,CASSLEDNPSYNEQFF
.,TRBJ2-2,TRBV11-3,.,TGTGCCAGCAGCTTAGGGTGGAAGGACACCGGGGAGCTGTTTTTT,CASSLGWKDTGELFF
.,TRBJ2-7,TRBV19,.,TGTGCCAGTAGATTCCACGGGGCCCACTCCTACGAGCAGTACTTC,CASRFHGAHSYEQYF
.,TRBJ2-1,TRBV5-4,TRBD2,TGTGCCAGCAGCTCCCTCACTAGCGGGAGACCTCCATACAATGAGCAGTTCTTC,CASSSLTSGRPPYNEQFF
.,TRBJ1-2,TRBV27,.,TGTGCCAGCAGTCCCCCCGTTGGCTATGGCTACACCTTC,CASSPPVGYGYTF
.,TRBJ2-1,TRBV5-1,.,TGCGCCAGCAGCTTGGGGGGGTTTAGCGAGCAGTTCTTC,CASSLGGFSEQFF